The rows below give T cell receptor beta chains drawn from one sample of a study of lymphopenia after photon versus proton radiotherapy. Clones were read by immunoSEQ multiplex PCR, and TCRdb kept only the in-frame ones, dropping some. The sample records around 70,000 clones, 92% being singletons. Sequenced here: peripheral blood, sampled from a patient treated with photon-based radiotherapy. The receptors originated from a woman between 35 and 50 years old with cholangiocarcinoma. Each CDR3 is given with its conserved first and last residue. The D gene is left open where the match is weak. Where a row states a size, it is once, few, many or the class of an expanded clone; other rows omit it.

>TRBV7-3|-|TRBJ2-1|-
CASSLNGAPVFNEQFF
TGTGCCAGCAGCTTAAACGGCGCTCCGGTCTTCAATGAGCAGTTCTTC
>TRBV7-2|TRBD1|TRBJ1-1|-
CASSHPPGQGARDTEAFF
TGTGCCAGCAGCCACCCCCCGGGTCAGGGGGCACGAGACACTGAAGCTTTCTTT
>TRBV6-1|TRBD1|TRBJ2-5|-
CASSDIVRTGGETQYF
TGTGCCAGCAGTGACATAGTAAGGACAGGCGGAGAGACCCAGTACTTC
>TRBV28|-|TRBJ2-7|-
CASSFASTYEQYF
TGTGCCAGCAGTTTCGCGAGTACCTACGAGCAGTACTTC
>TRBV7-8|-|TRBJ1-3|once
CASSPGGRGNTIYF
TGTGCCAGCAGCCCCGGCGGCAGGGGAAACACCATATATTTT
>TRBV29-1|-|TRBJ2-7|-
CSAQTGRGEQYF
TGCAGCGCCCAGACAGGGAGGGGAGAGCAGTACTTC
>TRBV27|-|TRBJ1-4|once
CASSLGRMISNEKLFF
TGTGCCAGCAGTTTAGGGCGGATGATCTCTAATGAAAAACTGTTTTTT
>TRBV27|-|TRBJ1-6|-
CASSLSLGAGSPLHF
TGTGCCAGCAGTTTATCGTTGGGGGCGGGTTCACCCCTCCACTTT
>TRBV5-5|TRBD1|TRBJ1-6|once
CASSLEGALNSPLHF
TGTGCCAGCAGCTTGGAGGGGGCGCTTAATTCACCCCTCCACTTT
>TRBV28|TRBD2|TRBJ2-2|-
CASSLTGTSVGELFF
TGTGCCAGCAGTCTTACCGGGACTAGCGTCGGGGAGCTGTTTTTT
>TRBV5-4|-|TRBJ2-7|-
CASSLAERVYEQYF
TGTGCCAGCAGCCTCGCGGAGCGAGTTTACGAGCAGTACTTC
>TRBV29-1|-|TRBJ2-7|-
CSVSEGTTYEQYF
TGCAGCGTATCGGAGGGAACTACCTACGAGCAGTACTTC
>TRBV14|TRBD2|TRBJ2-7|-
CASSPTGGTSGEQYF
TGTGCCAGCAGCCCGACCGGCGGGACTAGCGGCGAGCAGTACTTC